The source of this TCR beta chain is a study of cytomegalovirus exposure and HLA in healthy donors. Study-level points and caveats: A classifier reportedly called cytomegalovirus status with high sensitivity and specificity.

V was shortened by 4 bases and J by 0 bases, with 11 bases between the two germline ends. This CDR3 spans 15 amino acids. Germline loops: CDR1 SEHNR, CDR2 FQNEAQ (reference sequence). On this clone itself: What it binds is not known.

Vbeta (60) and Jbeta (13) primers were used in the PCR. Clones were sequenced by immunoSEQ multiplex PCR, and TCRdb holds only the in-frame ones, with some missing. This sample has 150,000 to 200,000 clones, with 65% to 85% found just once. The V gene is TRBV7-9, the J gene TRBJ2-3; no clear D. The sequence was obtained from a woman in her forties or fifties in good health and CMV-seropositive. Input material: PBMCs. The CDR3 protein is CASSSRVASTDTQYF. As DNA, the CDR3 is TGTGCCAGCAGCTCCCGGGTGGCTAGCACAGATACGCAGTATTTT.